This T cell receptor (beta chain) was sequenced for a study of T cell responses to AZD1222 COVID-19 vaccine. Points from the study as a whole: Baseline testing showed seropositivity in only six or seven AZD1222 recipients. Clonal diversity was possibly underestimated, and white British individuals and females predominated among donors.

Here immunoSEQ multiplex PCR was the method, and the copy in TCRdb shows in-frame clones only, minus some. The sample lists around 150,000 clones; 70% to 90% were seen once. Germline trimming cut 0 bases from V and 3 bases from J; bases unmatched to any gene: 8. Per germline, CDR1 SGDLS and CDR2 YYNGEE. This CDR3 region has 17 residues. This clone appeared once. Its specificity is not known. The sample was peripheral blood, taken on day 0 of AZD1222 vaccination. This TCR was sampled from an adult in good health. The rearrangement uses TRBV9 and TRBJ2-3; 9 bases match TRBD1. The CDR3 nucleotides are TGTGCCAGCAGCGTAGTTTCGACAGGGGGAGGAACAGATACGCAGTATTTT. It is translated as CASSVVSTGGGTDTQYF.